The 24 T cell receptor beta chains reported below all come from one sample, sequenced in a study of T cells in Graves' hyperthyroidism and ophthalmopathy. Amplification targeted TCR beta CDR3 regions from RNA transcripts. The HTBI set primed first-round TCR CDR3 RT-PCR. Each CDR3 protein is one row after TCRdb ran MiXCR on the multiplex PCR reads. The table lists 370,000 or so distinct CDR3 sequences, roughly 12% of them singletons. The sequencing sample was made of blood. The receptors were gathered from a man aged 25-45 years with Graves' hyperthyroidism that later progressed to Graves' ophthalmopathy.

The chain couples TRBV7-2 to TRBJ2-7, with 7 positions matching TRBD1. The V and J ends lost 2 bases and 2 bases, in that order; junction bases with no gene match: 3. The CDR3 is 14 residues long. CDR1 and CDR2 (germline): SGHTA, FQGNSA. CDR3 in DNA: TGTGCCAGCAGCTTATACAGGGGTCCCTACGAGCAGTACTTC. Its protein is CASSLYRGPYEQYF. Full variable domain (missing parts from reference TRBV7-2 and TRBJ2-7): GAGVSQSPSNKVTEKGKDVELRCDPISGHTALYWYRQSLGQGLEFLIYFQGNSAPDKSGLPSDRFSAERTGGSVSTLTIQRTQQEDSAVYLCASSLYRGPYEQYFGPGTRLTVT.

The gene calls are TRBV20-1 and TRBJ1-5; D perhaps matches TRBD1 (6 bases). V was pared by 1 base and J by 11 bases, with 15 bases between. Germline CDR1 reads DFQATT; CDR2 reads SNEGSKA (reference sequence). The CDR3 runs to 13 residues. The CDR3, as DNA: TGCAGTGCTAGAGGGCTCCTTAGGGGGGCCCAGCATTTT. Translated: CSARGLLRGAQHF.

This clonotype has at least ten counts. DNA for the CDR3: TGTGCCAGCAGTGAGGGGGCTAGTCTTTTTTACAATGAGCAGTTCTTC. Translation: CASSEGASLFYNEQFF. J is TRBJ2-1 and V is TRBV2; tentative D call: TRBD1 (6 bases). The germline V gene has CDR1 SNHLY and CDR2 FYNNEI. V lost 3 bases to trimming and J lost 4 bases, with 16 bases between them. This CDR3 region has 16 residues. Based on the CDR3 plus reference TRBV2 and TRBJ2-1, the full variable domain is EPEVTQTPSHQVTQMGQEVILRCVPISNHLYFYWYRQILGQKVEFLVSFYNNEISEKSEIFDDQFSVERPDGSNFTLKIRSTKLEDSAMYFCASSEGASLFYNEQFFGPGTRLTVL.

This clonotype was seen a few times. Mismatch with germline at one junction end may stem from a read error. The chain is built from TRBV5-1 and TRBJ2-1; the D gene is possibly TRBD1 (7 bases). The CDR3 covers 14 residues. CDR1 is SGHRS and CDR2 is YFSETQ in the germline V gene. CDR3 sequence (DNA): TGTGCCAGCGGCTGGCGGGACAGTTACAATGAGCAGTTCTTC. It translates to CASGWRDSYNEQFF. The full variable domain, in which reference TRBV5-1 and TRBJ2-1 provide the parts outside the CDR3, is KAGVTQTPRYLIKTRGQQVTLSCSPISGHRSVSWYQQTPGQGLQFLFEYFSETQRNKGNFPGRFSGRQFSNSRSEMNVSTLELGDSALYLCASGWRDSYNEQFFGPGTRLTVL.

V and J are TRBV7-3 and TRBJ1-6; D unclear. The CDR3 has 14 amino acids. V was clipped by 0 bases and J by 10 bases, with 10 bases between them. CDR1 is SGHTA, CDR2 FQGTGA, per germline. The CDR3 sequence is CASSLTLEGSPLHF. CDR3 coding DNA: TGTGCCAGCAGCTTAACGCTGGAGGGATCACCCCTCCACTTT.

This clonotype appeared many times. The genes are TRBV6-5 and TRBJ1-6; D perhaps matches TRBD1 (6 bases). The CDR3 contains 14 residues. Per germline, CDR1 MNHEY and CDR2 SVGAGI. The germline V and J ends were trimmed by 0 bases and 10 bases, with 10 bases remaining between them. The CDR3 DNA follows: TGTGCCAGCAGTTACTCTGGGGGCAGGTCACCCCTCCACTTT. Translated, it gives CASSYSGGRSPLHF.

At least ten counts were recorded for this clonotype. The rearrangement links TRBV3-1 to TRBJ2-5, with TRBD2 matching over 11 bases. J lost 5 bases, V lost 4 bases, and 15 bases had no gene match. The CDR3 contains 18 residues. The V gene's germline CDR1 is LGHDT and CDR2 YNNKEL (reference sequence). CDR3: CASSLRPLAGGGTETQYF. CDR3 nucleotide sequence: TGTGCCAGCAGCCTCCGCCCTCTAGCGGGGGGCGGGACGGAGACCCAGTACTTC.

The table lists this clonotype with a few counts. This CDR3 reads CASSLRSGQGTNEQFF. The CDR3 bases are TGTGCCAGCAGCTTACGCTCGGGACAGGGAACAAATGAGCAGTTCTTC. The chain has TRBV7-9 and TRBJ2-1, with 9 bases matching TRBD1. Germline loops: CDR1 SEHNR, CDR2 FQNEAQ (reference sequence). V dropped 2 bases and J dropped 7; count of bases not matched to a gene: 9. This CDR3 has 16 amino acids.

Only a few counts were recorded for this clonotype. The V call is TRBV12-3 or TRBV12-4, the J call TRBJ2-5; D is perhaps TRBD2 (5 bases). V was trimmed by 1 base and J by 2 bases, leaving 20 bases between them. This CDR3 is built from 18 residues. The CDR3 is CASSLGLSWRIGQETQYF. CDR3 bases: TGTGCCAGCAGTTTAGGCCTCTCCTGGAGGATCGGGCAAGAGACCCAGTACTTC.

Ten or more counts support this clonotype. V and J are TRBV3-1 and TRBJ1-1, with a possible D match to TRBD1 (5 bases). CDR1 LGHDT and CDR2 YNNKEL come from the germline V gene (reference sequence). V lost 3 bases and J lost 0, with 8 bases in between. The CDR3 contains 14 residues. CDR3 region: CASSHQGMNTEAFF. CDR3 sequence (DNA): TGTGCCAGCAGCCATCAGGGTATGAACACTGAAGCTTTCTTT.

This clonotype was counted between two and nine times. The chain carries TRBV6-1 and TRBJ1-2; tentative D call: TRBD1 (6 bases). The CDR3 totals 13 residues. From germline, CDR1 is MNHNS and CDR2 SASEGT. The V gene lost 5 bases and the J gene lost 5 bases, with 12 bases spanning the gap. This chain's CDR3 is CASSTQGYYGYTF. In nucleotides, the CDR3 is TGTGCCAGCAGTACACAGGGTTATTATGGCTACACCTTC.

In this sample, this clonotype turned up a few times. The chain links TRBV20-1 to TRBJ2-7; a weak D match, TRBD1 (6 bases). The CDR3 extends over 14 amino acids. Trimming took off 6 bases at V and 4 bases at J, with 19 bases between the two ends. Looked up from germline, CDR1 is DFQATT and CDR2 is SNEGSKA (reference sequence). The CDR3 sequence is CSAVKDRLAYEQYF. The DNA of the CDR3 is TGCAGTGCCGTAAAGGACAGACTTGCTTACGAGCAGTACTTC.

This clonotype was counted a few times. This sequence joins TRBV30 and TRBJ2-5, with 8 nucleotides matching TRBD1. This CDR3 is built from 15 residues. V shed 3 bases and J 0 bases; nucleotides not matched to a gene: 6. Germline CDR1 GTSNPN, CDR2 SVGIG (reference sequence). CDR3 sequence reads: CAWREGQGYQETQYF. CDR3 bases: TGTGCCTGGAGAGAAGGACAGGGCTACCAAGAGACCCAGTACTTC.

This clonotype has just a few counts. The chain recombines TRBV19 with TRBJ1-5; possible D gene TRBD1, 6 bases. The CDR3 spans 17 residues. The V end lost 1 base, the J end lost 4 bases, and 17 bases lay between the germline ends. Looked up from germline, CDR1 is LNHDA and CDR2 is SQIVND (reference sequence). This CDR3 is CASSIGDRILGNQPQHF. CDR3 sequence (DNA): TGTGCCAGTAGTATAGGCGACAGGATCTTGGGGAATCAGCCCCAGCATTTT.

This clonotype was picked up many times. J is TRBJ1-5 and V is TRBV28, with 8 bases aligning to TRBD1. Germline lookup yields CDR1 MDHEN and CDR2 SYDVKM. There are 16 residues in the CDR3. The V gene end was trimmed by 5 bases and the J gene end by 4 bases; junction bases not matched to a gene: 10. The CDR3 spells CASSPSGQGGNQPQHF. The CDR3 bases are TGTGCCAGCAGTCCTAGCGGACAGGGAGGGAATCAGCCCCAGCATTTT.

This clonotype was counted only a few times. The chain joins TRBV20-1 to TRBJ2-7; D may match TRBD1 or TRBD2 (5 bases each). The germline gives CDR1 DFQATT, CDR2 SNEGSKA (reference sequence). The CDR3 spans 14 residues. Between the trimmed V and J ends, which lost 0 bases and 3 bases, there was a span of 12 bases. The CDR3 protein is CSARDPGAFYEQYF. In nucleotides, the CDR3 is TGCAGTGCTAGAGATCCCGGGGCTTTCTACGAGCAGTACTTC.

The table lists this clonotype with many counts. The chain recombines TRBV3-1 with TRBJ1-1, with 10 bases matching TRBD1. The germline gives CDR1 LGHDT, CDR2 YNNKEL (reference sequence). V shed 6 bases, J shed 7 bases, and the junction held 8 bases outside the gene matches. The CDR3 contains 14 residues. Written as DNA, the CDR3 is TGTGCCAGCAGTTACGACAGGGGGCGGGGTGAAGCTTTCTTT. This encodes CASSYDRGRGEAFF. The full variable domain, completed using reference TRBV3-1 and TRBJ1-1, is DTAVSQTPKYLVTQMGNDKSIKCEQNLGHDTMYWYKQDSKKFLKIMFSYNNKELIINETVPNRFSPKSPDKAHLNLHINSLELGDSAVYFCASSYDRGRGEAFFGQGTRLTVV.

This clonotype was detected ten times or more. The chain links TRBV20-1 to TRBJ1-6; the match to TRBD1 covers 7 bases. V was clipped by 2 bases and J by 7 bases; unmatched bases: 8. Germline V CDR1 and CDR2: DFQATT, SNEGSKA (reference sequence). This CDR3 contains 15 residues. The CDR3 DNA reads TGCAGTGCTAGAACACAGGGGTGGGGAAATTCACCCCTCCACTTT. Protein sequence: CSARTQGWGNSPLHF.

This clonotype has just a few counts. The chain carries TRBV7-9 and TRBJ1-2; no reliable D call. Germline V gene lookup returns CDR1 SEHNR and CDR2 FQNEAQ (reference sequence). The CDR3 consists of 13 residues. V was cut by 7 bases and J by 4 bases, with 13 bases left in between. In DNA, the CDR3 is TGTGCCAGCACCCCCGCCGTCCTCTATGGCTACACCTTC. Its translation is CASTPAVLYGYTF.

In its sample, this clonotype was seen a few times. This chain links TRBV6-4 with TRBJ2-1; TRBD2 agrees at 9 bases. Germline loops: CDR1 MRHNA, CDR2 SNTAGT. This CDR3 is 14 amino acids long. J lost 9 bases, V lost 5 bases, and 8 bases had no gene match. The CDR3 DNA sequence: TGTGCCAGCAGTTACCGCGGGGGGGCCGGTGAGCAGTTCTTC. Translation gives CASSYRGGAGEQFF.

This rearrangement joins TRBV4-1 to TRBJ1-1; D is unclear. This CDR3 contains 15 residues. Germline V gives CDR1 MGHRA, CDR2 YSYEKL. V lost 6 bases and J 0 bases, leaving 14 bases between the germline ends. CDR3: CASRSPRTLNTEAFF. Here the CDR3 DNA reads TGCGCCAGCAGATCCCCCCGGACGTTGAACACTGAAGCTTTCTTT.

Ten or more counts support this clonotype. The chain carries TRBV2 and TRBJ2-1; D is unresolved. CDR3 length equals 16 residues. V was pared by 10 bases and J by 3 bases, with 22 bases between. The germline V gene encodes CDR1 SNHLY and CDR2 FYNNEI. In nucleotides, the CDR3 is TGTGCCACCCCCCTCGCCGGGCCCCAAAACTACAATGAGCAGTTCTTC. Translating it yields CATPLAGPQNYNEQFF.

This clonotype was found many times. This sequence joins TRBV28 and TRBJ2-7, with D hard to call. Trimming cost V 5 bases and J 2 bases, with 7 bases left between them. CDR1 MDHEN and CDR2 SYDVKM come from the germline V gene. CDR3 size: 12 residues. The CDR3 spells CASSPFTYEQYF. The DNA of the CDR3 is TGTGCCAGCAGTCCGTTCACCTACGAGCAGTACTTC.

The chain has TRBV5-1 and TRBJ1-5; TRBD1 agrees at 9 bases. The CDR3 totals 15 residues. Germline CDR1 and CDR2: SGHRS and YFSETQ. V gave up 3 bases and J gave up 4 bases; unmatched junction bases: 5. The CDR3 spells CASSWTGALNQPQHF. DNA of the CDR3: TGCGCCAGCAGCTGGACAGGGGCCCTGAATCAGCCCCAGCATTTT.